Below are 7 T cell receptor beta chains sequenced from a single sample in a study of CD8 T cells in ankylosing spondylitis (dated by TCRdb to 2017 to 2019). Their antigens remain unidentified. The library was prepared using 5' RACE. Sequencing instrument: Illumina HiSeq 2500. TCRdb passed the public sequencing reads through fastp at Q25 and MiXCR, retaining productive beta sequences. Identical CDR3 proteins give one entry, which carries the most common genes and DNA. For this sample there are 470,000 or so distinct CDR3 sequences; roughly a quarter appear just once. The ten largest account for roughly 1% of the sample. Study-wide conclusions, independent of this receptor: A TCR beta motif of seven or eight highly homologous amino acid variants appeared characteristic of blood from ankylosing spondylitis patients.

The sample taken for sequencing was blood, either unsorted or a sorted T cell fraction (not recorded which). These receptor sequences come from a male donor with ankylosing spondylitis.

This clonotype was seen many times. V is TRBV6-1 and J is TRBJ2-5; TRBD1 aligns across 7 bases. V lost 6 bases to trimming and J lost 5 bases; unmatched junction nucleotides: 3. The length of the CDR3 is 12 residues. Germline V lookup: CDR1 MNHNS, CDR2 SASEGT. For the CDR3, the DNA is TGTGCCAGCAGCTACAGGGGTGAGACCCAGTACTTC. Protein: CASSYRGETQYF.

This clonotype was observed a few times. The genes are TRBV3-1 and TRBJ2-7; 12 bases map to TRBD2. CDR3 length: 16 residues. Germline V lookup: CDR1 LGHDT, CDR2 YNNKEL (reference sequence). After removal of 3 bases from V and 2 bases from J, the junction contained 5 bases not matched to a gene. The chain's CDR3 is CASSQVTSGSTYEQYF. The DNA for the CDR3 is TGTGCCAGCAGCCAGGTGACTAGCGGGAGTACCTACGAGCAGTACTTC.

This rearrangement joins TRBV29-1 to TRBJ1-1, with 7 bases fitting TRBD1. Unmatched junction bases numbered 6, after V lost 4 bases and J lost 4 bases. CDR1 and CDR2 (germline): SQVTM, ANQGSEA. The CDR3 covers 13 residues. CDR3 region: CSVAAGGGTEAFF. CDR3 bases: TGCAGCGTTGCCGCAGGGGGAGGCACTGAAGCTTTCTTT.

This chain connects TRBV20-1 to TRBJ1-5; a possible D gene is TRBD1 (5 bases). This CDR3 contains 13 residues. Trimming took 5 bases from V and 3 from J, leaving 11 bases between them. Germline V CDR1 and CDR2: DFQATT, SNEGSKA (reference sequence). CDR3 protein: CSALQVSNQPQHF. Here the CDR3 DNA reads TGCAGTGCTTTACAGGTTTCCAATCAGCCCCAGCATTTT.

There are a few counts of this clonotype. V gene TRBV9 combines with J gene TRBJ1-1, with D unclear. Germline V CDR1 and CDR2: SGDLS, YYNGEE. The ends were cut back, 0 bases at V and 0 bases at J, with 9 bases in the middle. The CDR3 is made up of 15 amino acids. CDR3 residues: CASSVGGTVNTEAFF. DNA of the CDR3: TGTGCCAGCAGCGTAGGTGGAACAGTGAACACTGAAGCTTTCTTT. Variable domain in full (rest from reference TRBV9 and TRBJ1-1): DSGVTQTPKHLITATGQRVTLRCSPRSGDLSVYWYQQSLDQGLQFLIQYYNGEERAKGNILERFSAQQFPDLHSELNLSSLELGDSALYFCASSVGGTVNTEAFFGQGTRLTVV.

The chain uses TRBV5-1 and TRBJ1-2, with D perhaps TRBD1 (6 bases). V was cut by 4 bases and J by 4 bases, with 14 bases left in between. Per the germline V gene, CDR1 is SGHRS and CDR2 is YFSETQ. CDR3 length equals 14 residues. CDR3: CASSGTGTGYGYTF. CDR3 nucleotide sequence: TGCGCCAGCAGCGGAACAGGGACGGGCTATGGCTACACCTTC.

This clonotype was counted a few times. This chain connects TRBV7-2 to TRBJ2-2; 11 bases match TRBD2. The junction had 2 bases not matched to a gene; V was cut back by 5 bases and J by 0 bases. Germline CDR1 SGHTA, CDR2 FQGNSA. The CDR3 runs to 16 residues. The CDR3 DNA reads as TGTGCCAGCAGCCAGACTAGCGGGGCGAACACCGGGGAGCTGTTTTTT. This translates into CASSQTSGANTGELFF.